One sample yielded the 16 T cell receptor beta chains listed below, sequenced in a study of CD8+CD57+ T cells in acquired aplastic anemia. Patients chosen for sequencing had shown CD8+CD57+ cell expansion by flow cytometry. CDR3 and TCR beta VDJ profiling relied on genomic DNA as the template. TCRdb used MiXCR to reprocess the reads, holding one entry per CDR3 protein. The table lists 150,000 to 180,000 distinct CDR3 sequences, about 52% of them singletons. Sequenced: sorted CD4+, CD8+, or CD8+CD57+ T cells (not recorded which) from PBMCs. All receptors come from a human donor with aplastic anemia.

The J gene is TRBJ2-1, the V gene TRBV10-1; 14 nucleotides align to TRBD2. The junction had 4 bases not matched to a gene; V was cut back by 5 bases and J by 10 bases. This CDR3 region has 14 residues. Germline V gene data show CDR1 as WNHNN and CDR2 as SYGVQD (reference sequence). CDR3 loop: CASSLGTSGGEQFF. In DNA form, the CDR3 reads TGCGCCAGCAGTCTAGGGACTAGCGGGGGAGAGCAGTTCTTC.

This clonotype was detected many times. This chain joins TRBV19 and TRBJ1-1; D gene ambiguous. Deletions cut 4 bases from V and 7 bases from J, with 7 bases between. The germline V gene has CDR1 LNHDA and CDR2 SQIVND (reference sequence). The CDR3 is 11 amino acids. The CDR3 DNA reads as TGTGCCAGTAGTAGGTCAGATGAAGCTTTCTTT. Encoded protein: CASSRSDEAFF.

This clonotype was found a few times. The chain recombines TRBV24-1 with TRBJ2-2; possible D gene TRBD1, 6 bases. There are 14 residues in the CDR3. Germline CDR1 reads KGHDR; CDR2 reads SFDVKD. The V end lost 0 bases, the J end lost 8 bases, and 9 bases lay between the germline ends. The CDR3 coding sequence is TGTGCCACCAGTGATTTGACAGGGTCGGGGGAGCTGTTTTTT. Amino acid sequence: CATSDLTGSGELFF.

The V gene is TRBV5-6, the J gene TRBJ2-7, with D perhaps TRBD2 (6 bases). Germline V lookup: CDR1 SGHDT, CDR2 YYEEEE. The V and J ends lost 4 bases and 2 bases respectively, with 19 bases between them. The CDR3 sequence is 16 residues long. The DNA for the CDR3 is TGTGCCAGCAGCCCGGAGGGAACTTCTTCACCCTACGAGCAGTACTTC. Its protein is CASSPEGTSSPYEQYF.

The table lists this clonotype with many counts. The gene calls are TRBV5-1 and TRBJ2-1, with D perhaps matching TRBD1 or TRBD2 (5 bases each). This CDR3 region has 18 residues. Trimming took off 4 bases at V and 2 bases at J, with 22 bases between the two ends. CDR1 is SGHRS, CDR2 YFSETQ, per germline. The CDR3 region has the DNA TGCGCCAGCAGCCCTGGAGGCACGTCGAGGGGCCCCTACAATGAGCAGTTCTTC. It translates to CASSPGGTSRGPYNEQFF.

The chain uses TRBV2 and TRBJ1-2; TRBD1 agrees at 7 bases. Germline CDR1 reads SNHLY; CDR2 reads FYNNEI. The CDR3 extends over 12 amino acids. V was clipped by 5 bases and J by 8 bases; unmatched bases: 5. The CDR3 DNA reads as TGTGCCAGCAGTTGGACAGGCCGAGGCTACACCTTC. Amino acids: CASSWTGRGYTF.

To note about this clonotype: A much larger clonotype is one base distant, so this may be a read error. V is TRBV7-9 and J is TRBJ1-3, with D possibly matching TRBD1 (6 bases). The germline V gene has CDR1 SEHNR and CDR2 FQNEAQ (reference sequence). This CDR3 has 15 amino acids. CDR3 in amino acids: CAGSPRDKSLPILYF. For the CDR3, the DNA is TGTGCCGGCAGCCCCCGGGACAAGTCTTTACCGATCCTCTATTTT.

This clonotype was recorded once. This rearrangement joins TRBV10-3 to TRBJ2-7; D ambiguous. Germline V lookup: CDR1 ENHRY, CDR2 SYGVKD. V was clipped by 5 bases and J by 4 bases, with 9 bases between them. This CDR3 is built from 12 residues. Written as DNA, the CDR3 is TGTGCCATCAGTTCCATGGCGTACGAGCAGTACTTC. This sequence encodes CAISSMAYEQYF.

The chain links TRBV2 to TRBJ1-2; D gene unclear. V was clipped by 3 bases and J by 7 bases, with 9 bases between them. Germline CDR1 SNHLY, CDR2 FYNNEI. There are 12 residues in the CDR3. CDR3 coding DNA: TGTGCCAGCAGTGACCCGGGGTTTGGCTACACCTTC. This sequence encodes CASSDPGFGYTF.

The table lists this clonotype with a few counts. The chain uses TRBV15 and TRBJ1-2; D gene uncertain. From germline, CDR1 is LNHNV and CDR2 YYDKDF (reference sequence). The length of the CDR3 is 16 residues. The V and J ends lost 0 bases and 3 bases respectively, with 14 bases between them. CDR3 amino acids: CATSRDRGGNYYGYTF. In DNA, the CDR3 is TGTGCCACCAGCAGAGATCGGGGAGGGAATTACTATGGCTACACCTTC. The full variable domain, completed using reference TRBV15 and TRBJ1-2, is DAMVIQNPRYQVTQFGKPVTLSCSQTLNHNVMYWYQQKSSQAPKLLFHYYDKDFNNEADTPDNFQSRRPNTSFCFLDIRSPGLGDTAMYLCATSRDRGGNYYGYTFGSGTRLTVV.

The chain links TRBV11-1 to TRBJ1-2, with D maybe TRBD1 (5 bases). The CDR3 length is 16 residues. Germline V gene lookup returns CDR1 SGHAT and CDR2 FQDESV (reference sequence). Deletions cut 4 bases from V and 2 bases from J, with 17 bases between. This CDR3 reads CASSSPLGESNYGYTF. For the CDR3, the DNA is TGTGCCAGCAGCTCCCCCCTAGGGGAATCGAACTATGGCTACACCTTC. Combining the CDR3 with reference TRBV11-1 and TRBJ1-2 gives the whole variable domain EAEVAQSPRYKITEKSQAVAFWCDPISGHATLYWYRQILGQGPELLVQFQDESVVDDSQLPKDRFSAERLKGVDSTLKIQPAELGDSAMYLCASSSPLGESNYGYTFGSGTRLTVV.

This clonotype was found a few times. DNA of the CDR3: TGCAGTGCTAGAGGGGAGACCCAGTACTTC. It translates to CSARGETQYF. The chain couples TRBV20-1 to TRBJ2-5, with D uncertain. The CDR3 contains 10 residues. Germline V gene lookup returns CDR1 DFQATT and CDR2 SNEGSKA (reference sequence). Trimming pared 1 base from V and 5 bases from J, leaving 2 bases between.

The chain recombines TRBV24-1 with TRBJ2-3; tentatively, D is TRBD2 (5 bases). The CDR3 runs 14 residues. The V and J ends lost 11 bases and 6 bases respectively, with 20 bases between them. Germline-derived CDR1 and CDR2 are KGHDR and SFDVKD. CDR3 bases: TGTGCCAGCAGACTTACTAGAGGCGGCGATACGCAGTATTTT. It is translated as CASRLTRGGDTQYF.

The rearrangement joins TRBV10-3 to TRBJ1-2; D not resolved. CDR3 length: 14 amino acids. Trimming removed 3 bases at V and 2 bases at J, with 10 bases between. Germline V CDR1 and CDR2: ENHRY, SYGVKD. CDR3 coding DNA: TGTGCCATCAGTGAAACAGCCTTAAACTATGGCTACACCTTC. Translation: CAISETALNYGYTF.

This clonotype was detected ten times or more. The chain recombines TRBV5-6 with TRBJ1-3, with D maybe TRBD1 (6 bases). CDR3 size: 13 residues. V was pared by 0 bases and J by 15 bases, with 16 bases between. Germline values: CDR1 SGHDT, CDR2 YYEEEE. The CDR3 region has the DNA TGTGCCAGCAGCTTGGTGGGGGGCGGACATCGATATTTT. This sequence encodes CASSLVGGGHRYF.

As regards this clonotype: The junction shows a germline mismatch at one end, possibly a read error. V and J are TRBV2 and TRBJ2-7, with no clear D. This CDR3 contains 8 residues. Looked up from germline, CDR1 is SNHLY and CDR2 is FYNNEI. The CDR3 DNA is TGTGCCAGCAGTGTCATGAACTTC. Residues: CASSVMNF.